This entry concerns a single T cell receptor beta chain. The CDR3 spans 13 residues. Deletions cut 2 bases from V and 4 bases from J, with 6 bases between. Per germline, CDR1 SGHVS and CDR2 FQNEAQ. The data were taken from a study of cytomegalovirus exposure and HLA in healthy donors. Study-level background: HLA-typed donors contributed around 82 million unique TCRs, which were held in an early data release.

Both 60 Vbeta primers and 13 Jbeta primers went into the PCR. The method was immunoSEQ multiplex PCR; TCRdb's version includes in-frame clones alone and lacks a portion of them. The sample gives around 90,000 clones, about 82% of which show up once; 7.3% is in the top ten. This chain links TRBV7-8 with TRBJ2-1; D gene unclear. This TCR derives from a man aged 25 to 45 in good health and CMV-seronegative. Sequencing used PBMCs. This chain's CDR3 is CASSLNIYNEQFF. The DNA of the CDR3 is TGTGCCAGCAGCTTAAATATTTACAATGAGCAGTTCTTC.